Below, 20 T cell receptor beta chains from the same sample are listed, as sequenced in a study of molecular identifiers for immune sequencing clone quantification. TCRdb analysed the PCR reads with MiXCR anew, one entry per CDR3 protein. Of hundreds of thousands of distinct CDR3 sequences listed, under 25% are singletons. The sequenced sample was naive CD8+ T cells from blood, with Jurkat cell RNA spiked in. Subset of the sample: FACS-sorted CD8+CD4-CCR7+CD45RA+ naive T cells. The receptor set was obtained from a human donor in good health. Some libraries in this study had Jurkat cell RNA spiked in.

This clonotype was found a few times. The chain links TRBV7-2 to TRBJ2-1, with D hard to call. Deletions cut 1 base from V and 5 bases from J, with 12 bases between. CDR1 SGHTA and CDR2 FQGNSA come from the germline V gene. The CDR3 is made up of 15 amino acids. CDR3 in amino acids: CASSLGLAQHNEQFF. The CDR3 bases are TGTGCCAGCAGCTTAGGCCTGGCGCAGCACAATGAGCAGTTCTTC.

To note about this clonotype: A much larger clone differs by one base, so this may be a read error. The gene calls are TRBV21-1 and TRBJ2-3; the table's TRBD1 call for D was not verified on the DNA. TRBV21-1 counts as a pseudogene. The CDR3 length is 16 residues. CDR3 amino acids: CASSPPGRSELNTQYF. CDR3 coding DNA: TGTGCCAGCAGCCCCCCGGGCCGAAGCGAGCTGAATACGCAGTATTTT.

This clonotype has at least ten counts. The V and J genes are TRBV12-3 or TRBV12-4 and TRBJ2-3; 7 positions agree with TRBD2. The CDR3 has 16 residues. V lost 3 bases and J lost 2; bases outside the gene matches: 8. The CDR3 DNA follows: TGTGCCAGCAGTTTTTGGGCGGGGGTTTACACAGATACGCAGTATTTT. Residues: CASSFWAGVYTDTQYF.

This clonotype was observed a few times. The rearrangement links TRBV14 to TRBJ1-4, with D perhaps TRBD1 (5 bases). Trimming pared 0 bases from V and 7 bases from J, leaving 15 bases between. The CDR3 loop spans 16 amino acids. Germline CDR1 SGHDN, CDR2 FVKESK. This CDR3 is CASSQEGPGFGEKLFF. The CDR3, as DNA: TGTGCCAGCAGCCAAGAGGGGCCAGGATTCGGTGAAAAACTGTTTTTT. Full variable domain (remainder filled in from reference TRBV14 and TRBJ1-4): EAGVTQFPSHSVIEKGQTVTLRCDPISGHDNLYWYRRVMGKEIKFLLHFVKESKQDESGMPNNRFLAERTGGTYSTLKVQPAELEDSGVYFCASSQEGPGFGEKLFFGSGTQLSVL.

This clonotype was seen repeatedly, ten times or more. CDR3 DNA: TGTGCCAGCAGCTACCCAGGGTCCGAGACCCAGTACTTC. Translating gives CASSYPGSETQYF. This chain joins TRBV11-2 and TRBJ2-5, with D tentatively TRBD1 (5 bases). The ends were cut back, 4 bases at V and 5 bases at J, with 11 bases in the middle. The CDR3 sequence is 13 residues long. In germline, CDR1 is SGHAT, CDR2 FQNNGV.

This clonotype occurred once. This may be a read error: a much more frequent sequence differs by one nucleotide. The chain carries TRBV27 and TRBJ1-5; no firm D call. Germline-derived CDR1 and CDR2 are MNHEY and SMNVEV (reference sequence). The CDR3 loop spans 15 amino acids. V was shortened by 5 bases and J by 0 bases, with 11 bases between the two germline ends. CDR3 sequence reads: CASSQGINSNQPQHF. The DNA for the CDR3 is TGTGCCAGCAGTCAAGGGATCAATAGCAATCAGCCCCAGCATTTT.

V is TRBV27 and J is TRBJ1-5; 8 bases line up with TRBD1. This CDR3 spans 17 amino acids. V was clipped by 2 bases and J by 5 bases; unmatched bases: 11. Looked up from germline, CDR1 is MNHEY and CDR2 is SMNVEV (reference sequence). The CDR3 sequence is CASSLTQGAGAHQPQHF. The CDR3 DNA follows: TGTGCCAGCAGTTTAACCCAGGGGGCGGGGGCCCATCAGCCCCAGCATTTT.

The rearrangement joins TRBV27 to TRBJ2-1; D unclear. Germline-derived CDR1 and CDR2 are MNHEY and SMNVEV (reference sequence). CDR3 length equals 12 residues. V shed 2 bases and J shed 8 bases, with 7 bases lying between them. This chain's CDR3 is CASSLNPDEQFF. Written as DNA, the CDR3 is TGTGCCAGCAGTTTAAATCCCGATGAGCAGTTCTTC.

This clonotype was seen more than once but under ten times. The genes are TRBV27 and TRBJ2-6, with 10 positions matching TRBD1. Germline V gives CDR1 MNHEY, CDR2 SMNVEV (reference sequence). This CDR3 comprises 17 residues. V trimming: 5 bases; J trimming: 1 base; junction bases outside the gene matches: 5. The DNA for the CDR3 is TGTGCCAGCAGTGGGGGACAGGGGATATCTGGGGCCAACGTCCTGACTTTC. This gives the protein CASSGGQGISGANVLTF.

DNA of the CDR3: TGTGCCAGCAGCTCCGGGACACAGGTAGATGAGACCCAGTACTTC. Protein product: CASSSGTQVDETQYF. This chain uses TRBV11-1 with TRBJ2-5; tentatively, D is TRBD1 (6 bases). The CDR3 consists of 15 residues. The germline gives CDR1 SGHAT, CDR2 FQDESV (reference sequence). V lost 4 bases and J lost 5, with 17 bases in between.

This clonotype was recorded at least ten times. The chain recombines TRBV28 with TRBJ2-3, with D perhaps TRBD1 (5 bases). The CDR3 covers 14 residues. The germline V gene encodes CDR1 MDHEN and CDR2 SYDVKM. V lost 2 bases to trimming and J lost 4 bases, with 10 bases between them. In DNA, the CDR3 is TGTGCCAGCAGTTTAGCGGTAGGGGCAGATACGCAGTATTTT. Translated: CASSLAVGADTQYF.

There are a few counts of this clonotype. The J gene is TRBJ1-3, the V gene TRBV23-1; the D is unclear. TRBV23-1 is designated an ORF whose function remains uncertain. Trimming took 8 bases from V and 1 from J, leaving 6 bases between them. CDR3 length: 12 residues. The CDR3 nucleotides are TGCGCCAGCCAAACTTCTGGAAACACCATATATTTT. It translates to CASQTSGNTIYF.

This clonotype was seen many times. The chain joins TRBV19 to TRBJ1-5; tentative D call: TRBD1 (6 bases). Germline V gene sequence: CDR1 LNHDA, CDR2 SQIVND (reference sequence). CDR3 length: 15 residues. The V gene lost 7 bases and the J gene lost 2 bases, with 15 bases spanning the gap. The CDR3 protein is CASNWAQGGNQPQHF. The CDR3 bases are TGTGCCAGTAATTGGGCACAGGGTGGCAATCAGCCCCAGCATTTT.

The sample holds many counts of this clonotype. The rearrangement links TRBV13 to TRBJ1-3; D remains unclear. The CDR3 loop spans 12 amino acids. V was pared by 8 bases and J by 4 bases, with 9 bases between. CDR1 and CDR2 (germline): PRHDT, FYEKMQ (reference sequence). Here the CDR3 DNA reads TGTGCCAGCCAGGTGGCGGGAAACACCATATATTTT. This gives the protein CASQVAGNTIYF.

Comments on this clonotype: One end of the junction varies from germline; a read error may be responsible. The rearrangement uses TRBV27 and TRBJ2-2, with D possibly called TRBD1 or TRBD2 (5 bases each). CDR3 length equals 16 residues. Looked up from germline, CDR1 is MNHEY and CDR2 is SMNVEV (reference sequence). In DNA, the CDR3 is TGTGCCAGCACCCTCTCCTGGGGGTCGAACACCGGGGAGCTGGTTTTT. It is translated as CASTLSWGSNTGELVF.

Ten or more counts support this clonotype. The chain has TRBV6-2 or TRBV6-3 and TRBJ2-7, with TRBD1 as a possible D gene (5 bases). Trimming took off 8 bases at V and 3 bases at J, with 14 bases between the two ends. The V gene's germline CDR1 is MNHEY and CDR2 SVGEGT. The CDR3 is made up of 13 amino acids. The CDR3 coding sequence is TGTGCCAGCGCCCTGACAGTTTACTACGAGCAGTACTTC. Amino acids: CASALTVYYEQYF.

This clonotype was detected only a few times. CDR3 loop: CASSPRAGAPYEQYF. CDR3 sequence (DNA): TGTGCCAGCTCACCACGGGCAGGGGCCCCCTACGAGCAGTACTTC. V usage is TRBV18 and J usage is TRBJ2-7, with a possible D match to TRBD1 (6 bases). This CDR3 is 15 amino acids long. CDR1 and CDR2 (germline): KGHSH, LQKENI. V lost 1 base to trimming and J lost 2 bases, with 12 bases between them.

This clonotype was seen only a few times. The V gene is TRBV27, the J gene TRBJ1-5, with no clear D. The germline CDR1 and CDR2 sequences are MNHEY and SMNVEV (reference sequence). V dropped 10 bases and J dropped 1 base, with 11 bases sitting between them. The CDR3 consists of 13 residues. The CDR3 DNA reads as TGTGCCACCTCCTCGGCCAGCAATCAGCCCCAGCATTTT. This encodes CATSSASNQPQHF.

This clonotype occurred many times. The chain is built from TRBV5-1 and TRBJ2-5; the D is unclear. The CDR3 is 14 amino acids. Germline loops: CDR1 SGHRS, CDR2 YFSETQ. The V gene lost 0 bases and the J gene lost 5 bases, with 11 bases spanning the gap. The chain's CDR3 is CASSLGSTGETQYF. In DNA form, the CDR3 reads TGCGCCAGCAGCTTGGGGTCGACGGGCGAGACCCAGTACTTC.

This clonotype has a count of ten or more. This chain joins TRBV4-1 and TRBJ2-7, with 8 bases that match TRBD1. J gave up 2 bases and V 5 bases, and 2 bases lay outside the gene matches. Germline V gene data show CDR1 as MGHRA and CDR2 as YSYEKL. The CDR3 is 13 amino acids. The CDR3 bases are TGCGCCAGCAGCAGGGACAGGACCTACGAGCAGTACTTC. As protein: CASSRDRTYEQYF.